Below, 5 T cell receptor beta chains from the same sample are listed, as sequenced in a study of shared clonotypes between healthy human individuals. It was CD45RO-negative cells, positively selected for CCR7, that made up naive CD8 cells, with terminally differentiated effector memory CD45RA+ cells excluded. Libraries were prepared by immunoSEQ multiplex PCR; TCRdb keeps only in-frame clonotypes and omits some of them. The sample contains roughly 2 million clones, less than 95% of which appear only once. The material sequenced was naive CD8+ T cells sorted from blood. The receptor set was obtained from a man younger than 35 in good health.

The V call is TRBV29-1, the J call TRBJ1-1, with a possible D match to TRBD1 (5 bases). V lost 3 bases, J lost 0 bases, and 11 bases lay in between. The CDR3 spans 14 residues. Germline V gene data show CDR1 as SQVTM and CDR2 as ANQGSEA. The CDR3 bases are TGCAGCGTTGATTGGGGCCATATGAACACTGAAGCTTTCTTT. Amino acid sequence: CSVDWGHMNTEAFF.

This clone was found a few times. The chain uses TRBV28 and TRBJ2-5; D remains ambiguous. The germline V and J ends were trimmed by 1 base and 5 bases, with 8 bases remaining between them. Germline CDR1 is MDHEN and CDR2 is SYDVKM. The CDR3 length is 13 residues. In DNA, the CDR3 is TGTGCCAGCAGTTTATCAGGTGTCGAGACCCAGTACTTC. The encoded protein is CASSLSGVETQYF.

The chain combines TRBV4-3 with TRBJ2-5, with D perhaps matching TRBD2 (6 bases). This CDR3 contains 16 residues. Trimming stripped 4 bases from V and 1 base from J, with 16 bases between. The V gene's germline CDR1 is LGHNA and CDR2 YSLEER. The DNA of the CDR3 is TGCGCCAGCAGCCCCCGTGGGGGGAGGATCCAAGAGACCCAGTACTTC. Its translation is CASSPRGGRIQETQYF.

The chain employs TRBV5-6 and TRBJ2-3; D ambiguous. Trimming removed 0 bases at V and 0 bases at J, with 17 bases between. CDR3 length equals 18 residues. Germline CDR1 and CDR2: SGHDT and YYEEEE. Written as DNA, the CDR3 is TGTGCCAGCAGCTTGGGTTGGGTGGGCAGCCCTAGCACAGATACGCAGTATTTT. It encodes CASSLGWVGSPSTDTQYF.

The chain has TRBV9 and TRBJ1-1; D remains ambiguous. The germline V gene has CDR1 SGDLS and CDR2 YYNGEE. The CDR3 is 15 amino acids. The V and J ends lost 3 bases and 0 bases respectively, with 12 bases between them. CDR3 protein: CASSGGPPMNTEAFF. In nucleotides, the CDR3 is TGTGCCAGCAGCGGAGGCCCCCCCATGAACACTGAAGCTTTCTTT.